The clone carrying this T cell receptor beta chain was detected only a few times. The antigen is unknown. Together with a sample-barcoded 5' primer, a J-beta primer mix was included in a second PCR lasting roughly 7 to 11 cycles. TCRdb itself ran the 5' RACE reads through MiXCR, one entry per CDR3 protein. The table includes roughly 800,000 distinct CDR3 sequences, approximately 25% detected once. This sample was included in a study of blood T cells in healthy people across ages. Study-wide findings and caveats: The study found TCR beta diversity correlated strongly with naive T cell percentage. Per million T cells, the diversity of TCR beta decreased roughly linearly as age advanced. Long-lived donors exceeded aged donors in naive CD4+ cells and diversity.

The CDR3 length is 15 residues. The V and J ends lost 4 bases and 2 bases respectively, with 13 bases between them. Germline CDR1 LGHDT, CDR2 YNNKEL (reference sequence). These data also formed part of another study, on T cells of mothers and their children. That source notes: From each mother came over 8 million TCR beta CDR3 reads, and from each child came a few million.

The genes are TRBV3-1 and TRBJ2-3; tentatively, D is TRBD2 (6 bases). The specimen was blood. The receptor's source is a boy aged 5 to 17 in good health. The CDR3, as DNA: TGTGCCAGCAGCCGGCTTAGCGGATCCACAGATACGCAGTATTTT. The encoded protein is CASSRLSGSTDTQYF.